This TCR beta chain comes out of a study of T cell changes during pregnancy in multiple sclerosis. Generated by immunoSEQ multiplex PCR, the TCRdb table keeps only in-frame clones and is missing some. The sample includes tens of thousands of clones, 91% of them seen just once. Germline V CDR1 and CDR2: MNHNY, SVGAGI (reference sequence). CDR3 length equals 13 residues. With 6 bases removed from V and 4 bases from J, the gap between germline ends came to 13 bases. The sequence derives from a female donor with multiple sclerosis, enrolled in a pregnancy study. The chain has TRBV6-6 and TRBJ2-7; TRBD1 might be the D (7 bases). The specimen was peripheral blood, collected in the first trimester of pregnancy. The CDR3 coding sequence is TGTGCCAGCAGCCAGCCAGGGGGGTACGAGCAGTACTTC. Residues: CASSQPGGYEQYF.